This is a list of T cell receptor beta chains from one sample in a study of cytomegalovirus exposure and HLA in healthy donors. Clones were sequenced by immunoSEQ multiplex PCR, and TCRdb holds only the in-frame ones, with some missing. The sample has roughly 130,000 clones, about 70% seen once. The sample consisted of PBMCs. The receptors originated from a woman between 40 and 50 years old in good health and CMV-seropositive. Each CDR3 is given with its conserved first and last residue. The D gene is left open where the match is weak. Clone size is not always given. Where it is, it says once, few, many or a class for expanded clones.

TRBD1	TRBV5-1	-	TRBJ2-5	TGCGCCAGCAGCTCCACCTCCGGGACAGATATAGAGACCCAGTACTTC	CASSSTSGTDIETQYF
-	TRBV10-3	-	TRBJ2-2	TGTGCCATCAGTTCAGGTTCGGGCACACAGGGTAGAAGCGGGGAGCTGTTTTTT	CAISSGSGTQGRSGELFF
TRBD2	TRBV6-1	-	TRBJ2-5	TGTGCCAGCAGTGCTATACTCGGACTAGCAGGAGAGACCCAGTACTTC	CASSAILGLAGETQYF
TRBD1	TRBV18	-	TRBJ1-1	TGTGCCAGCTCACCACAGGGGGCAGAGACTGAAGCTTTCTTT	CASSPQGAETEAFF
-	TRBV11-2	-	TRBJ2-7	TGTGCCAGCAGCTTTTTAAGAGACAGGACCTACGAGCAGTACTTC	CASSFLRDRTYEQYF
TRBD2	TRBV19	-	TRBJ2-7	TGTGCCAGTAGTGGCGAGCGGGGCTCTGGGTACGAGCAGTACTTC	CASSGERGSGYEQYF
TRBD1	TRBV4-1	-	TRBJ1-2	TGCGCCAGCAGCGACCCGGGACAGGGGCTCTATGGCTACACCTTC	CASSDPGQGLYGYTF
TRBD1	TRBV9	-	TRBJ2-6	TGTGCCAGCAGCGTACAGGGGGCCTCTGGGGCCAACGTCCTGACTTTC	CASSVQGASGANVLTF
TRBD1	TRBV7-9	few	TRBJ1-3	TGTGCCAGCAGCCTAACCACAGGGGGGTTCTCTGGAAACACCATATATTTT	CASSLTTGGFSGNTIYF
-	TRBV7-2	-	TRBJ2-5	TGTGCCAGCAGCCTACTTACCTTAGGGGGCCAAGAGACCCAGTACTTC	CASSLLTLGGQETQYF
-	TRBV7-3	few	TRBJ2-3	TGTGCCAGCAGCTTAACAATGAGTGGCAGGGGTCGGACAGATACGCAGTATTTT	CASSLTMSGRGRTDTQYF
-	TRBV11-2	few	TRBJ2-3	TGTGCCAGCAGTCCTAAAAGGGGAAATGCAGCCACAGATACGCAGTATTTT	CASSPKRGNAATDTQYF
-	TRBV7-6	-	TRBJ2-1	TGTGCCAGCAGCTTCAGCAGGGTCTACAATGAGCAGTTCTTC	CASSFSRVYNEQFF
-	TRBV18	once	TRBJ1-1	TGTGCCAGCTCACTCGGGGGAAGGGGGAACACTGAAGCTTTCTTT	CASSLGGRGNTEAFF
TRBD1	TRBV5-4	-	TRBJ1-2	TGTGCCGTAAGCCCGGACAGGACCTATGGCTACACCTTC	CAVSPDRTYGYTF
TRBD1	TRBV18	-	TRBJ1-2	TGTGCCAGCTCACCATTGGGACAGGGAGTAGACTATGGCTACACCTTC	CASSPLGQGVDYGYTF
-	TRBV6-1	-	TRBJ1-1	TGTGCCAGTACACACCAGGGAGGTACTGAAGCTTTCTTT	CASTHQGGTEAFF
-	TRBV28	-	TRBJ2-1	TGTGCCAGCAGTTTGTCGGGCCGCGGGGACAATGAGCAGTTCTTC	CASSLSGRGDNEQFF
TRBD1	TRBV7-2	-	TRBJ1-1	TGTGCCAGCAGCTCTCCCGGGACAGGGAACACTGAAGCTTTCTTT	CASSSPGTGNTEAFF
-	TRBV19	once	TRBJ1-1	TGTGCCTCGGCCACAGGGATGAACACTGAAGCTTTCTTT	CASATGMNTEAFF
-	TRBV7-9	-	TRBJ2-3	TGTGCCAGCAAGTTAGGGCAGGGGAACACAGATACGCAGTATTTT	CASKLGQGNTDTQYF
TRBD1	TRBV27	-	TRBJ1-3	TGTGCCAGCAGTTTGTCAGGGGGGAACACCATATATTTT	CASSLSGGNTIYF
TRBD2	TRBV11-1	-	TRBJ2-1	TGTGCCAGCAGCTTTTCTAGCGGGAGGACCTACAATGAGCAGTTCTTC	CASSFSSGRTYNEQFF
TRBD1	TRBV19	-	TRBJ1-2	TGTGCCAGTAGTATCTACAGGGGAGCTAACTATGGCTACACCTTC	CASSIYRGANYGYTF
-	TRBV7-8	-	TRBJ2-5	TGTGCCAGCAGCTTCGGCGGGGCAATTCTTGACGAGACCCAGTACTTC	CASSFGGAILDETQYF
-	TRBV2	few	TRBJ1-1	TGTGCCAGCAGAGCAGGGGCCACTGAAGCTTTCTTT	CASRAGATEAFF
TRBD1	TRBV9	-	TRBJ1-2	TGTGCCAGCAGCACATCCGGGACAGGGGTTGGCGGCTACACCTTC	CASSTSGTGVGGYTF
TRBD1	TRBV5-1	-	TRBJ1-2	TGCGCCAGCAGCCGAGGGACAGGGCAAGCTAACTATGGCTACACCTTC	CASSRGTGQANYGYTF
TRBD2	TRBV5-6	-	TRBJ2-2	TGTGCCAGCAGCCCCCTTAGCGGGGGGGCCAAAGCCGGGGAGCTGTTTTTT	CASSPLSGGAKAGELFF
TRBD2	TRBV7-2	few	TRBJ2-2	TGTGCCAGCAGCCGAAGCGGGGGGAACACCGGGGAGCTGTTTTTT	CASSRSGGNTGELFF
-	TRBV21-1	-	TRBJ1-2	-	CASSMWGRGTAYYGYTF
TRBD2	TRBV28	-	TRBJ2-2	TGTGCCAGCAGTTTCCTCGGACTAGCGGGAGGCGGTACCGGGGAGCTGTTTTTT	CASSFLGLAGGGTGELFF
-	TRBV11-2	few	TRBJ1-2	TGTGCCAGCAGCCCACAAACTAACTATGGCTACACCTTC	CASSPQTNYGYTF
-	TRBV7-9	-	TRBJ1-6	TGTGCCAGCAGTCTACAGGATTATAATTCACCCCTCCACTTT	CASSLQDYNSPLHF
TRBD2	TRBV28	-	TRBJ2-7	TGTGCCAGCAGTTTTACGGGAGGCCTAAGCTCCTACGAGCAGTACTTC	CASSFTGGLSSYEQYF
-	TRBV19	-	TRBJ1-5	TGTGCCAGTAGTAGGTCAGGGTCATCATCCGGGCAGCCCCAGCATTTT	CASSRSGSSSGQPQHF
TRBD1	TRBV18	-	TRBJ1-2	TGTGCCAGCTCACCACCGGACAGGGTAGGGGGAGTCCATGGCTACACCTTC	CASSPPDRVGGVHGYTF
-	TRBV15	-	TRBJ2-2	TGTGCCACCAGCAGAGTCGTTAGTTCCACCGGGGAGCTGTTTTTT	CATSRVVSSTGELFF
TRBD1	TRBV5-6	-	TRBJ1-2	TGTGCCAGCAGCTTGGACAGGGGTTCGGGTGGCTACACCTTC	CASSLDRGSGGYTF
-	TRBV5-4	-	TRBJ2-3	TGTGCCAGCAGCTTGGAAGCTAGCGGCACAGATACGCAGTATTTT	CASSLEASGTDTQYF
TRBD1	TRBV5-6	-	TRBJ1-5	TGTGCCAGCAGTATAACCGGGACAGGGGCCCCAAATCAGCCCCAGCATTTT	CASSITGTGAPNQPQHF
TRBD1	TRBV5-8	-	TRBJ2-4	TGTGCCAGCAGCTTTAAGGGGGCCGGCAAAAACATTCAGTACTTC	CASSFKGAGKNIQYF
TRBD1	TRBV25-1	-	TRBJ1-4	TGTGCCAGCAGAAGAACAGGGGGCGGTGAAAAACTGTTTTTT	CASRRTGGGEKLFF
TRBD1	TRBV10-3	-	TRBJ1-2	TGTGCCATCAGAGGGACAGGGGGAGGCTATGGCTACACCTTC	CAIRGTGGGYGYTF
TRBD1	TRBV7-2	-	TRBJ2-7	TGTGCCAGCAGCCCCCGTCTCGGACCACCGGGACAGGGTGGCGAGCAGTACTTC	CASSPRLGPPGQGGEQYF
TRBD1	TRBV5-1	-	TRBJ1-3	TGCGCCAGCAGCCAACAGGGGCTGTCTGGAAACACCATATATTTT	CASSQQGLSGNTIYF
-	TRBV10-3	once	TRBJ2-1	TGTGCCATCAGTGAGAACCCTCCAGGGTCCGGTGAGCAGTTCTTC	CAISENPPGSGEQFF
TRBD2	TRBV5-4	-	TRBJ2-3	TGTGCCAGCAGCTCCAGACTGGGGGGGACCGATACAGACACAGATACGCAGTATTTT	CASSSRLGGTDTDTDTQYF
-	TRBV27	-	TRBJ2-7	TGTGCCAGCAGTTCCAAGGGGTCAACTTACGAGCAGTACTTC	CASSSKGSTYEQYF
TRBD1	TRBV15	-	TRBJ1-1	TGTGCCACCAGTATGACAGGGGACACTGAAGCTTTCTTT	CATSMTGDTEAFF
-	TRBV19	-	TRBJ1-1	TGTGCCAGTAACTCCCGGGGGTTCATGAACACTGAAGCTTTCTTT	CASNSRGFMNTEAFF
TRBD1	TRBV15	-	TRBJ2-7	TGTGCCACCAGCACGGACAGGGTTCTTTCCGAGCAGTACTTC	CATSTDRVLSEQYF